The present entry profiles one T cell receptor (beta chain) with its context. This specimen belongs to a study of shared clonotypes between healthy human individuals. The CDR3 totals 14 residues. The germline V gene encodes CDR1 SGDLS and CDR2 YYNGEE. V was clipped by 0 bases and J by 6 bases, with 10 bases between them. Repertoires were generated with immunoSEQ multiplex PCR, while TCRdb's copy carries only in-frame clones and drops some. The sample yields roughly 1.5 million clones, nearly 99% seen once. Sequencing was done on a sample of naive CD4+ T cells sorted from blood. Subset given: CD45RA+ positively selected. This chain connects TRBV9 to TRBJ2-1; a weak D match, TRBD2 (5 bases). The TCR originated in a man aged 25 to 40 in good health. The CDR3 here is CASSVGGLSNEQFF. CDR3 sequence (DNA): TGTGCCAGCAGCGTAGGAGGACTTTCCAATGAGCAGTTCTTC.